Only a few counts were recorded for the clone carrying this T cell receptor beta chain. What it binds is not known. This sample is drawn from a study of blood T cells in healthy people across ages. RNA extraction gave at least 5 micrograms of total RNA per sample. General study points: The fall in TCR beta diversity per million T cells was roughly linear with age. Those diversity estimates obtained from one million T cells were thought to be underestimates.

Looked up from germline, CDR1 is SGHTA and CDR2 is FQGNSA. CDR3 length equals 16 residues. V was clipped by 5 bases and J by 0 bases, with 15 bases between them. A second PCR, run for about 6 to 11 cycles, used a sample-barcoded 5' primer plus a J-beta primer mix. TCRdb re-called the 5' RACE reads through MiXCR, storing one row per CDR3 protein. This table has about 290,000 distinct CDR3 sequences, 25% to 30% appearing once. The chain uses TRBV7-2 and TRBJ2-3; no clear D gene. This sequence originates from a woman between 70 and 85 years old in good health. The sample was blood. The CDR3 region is CASSRPPQISTDTQYF. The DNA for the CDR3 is TGTGCCAGCAGCCGCCCTCCTCAAATTAGCACAGATACGCAGTATTTT.